A selection of T cell receptor beta chains follows, all from one sample in a study of neurological immune-mediated disorders. A single record per CDR3 protein comes from TCRdb applying MiXCR to the 5' RACE reads. The table records approximately 90,000 distinct CDR3 sequences, around 3.3% of them present only once. Sequencing input: PBMCs. The source is a woman between 18 and 30 years old with multiple sclerosis. Each CDR3 is given with its conserved first and last residue. Each record gives: J gene, clone size, V gene, D gene, CDR3 DNA, CDR3 protein. D genes are given only for firm matches. Size is stated as once, few, many or a size class.

>TRBJ2-5|many|TRBV5-1|-
TGCGCCAGCAGACCGGGACGATTCCAAGAGACCCAGTACTTC
CASRPGRFQETQYF
>TRBJ2-5|many|TRBV9|TRBD2
TGTGCCAGCAGCGCCGGGACTAGCCGAAAAGAGACCCAGTACTTC
CASSAGTSRKETQYF
>TRBJ2-3|many|TRBV5-1|TRBD2
TGCGCCAGCAGCCCGAGCGGGACCCCCGGAGGTACGCAGTATTTT
CASSPSGTPGGTQYF
>TRBJ2-7|many|TRBV20-1|-
TGCAGTGCTAGCTACGGGACTCCCGCCTACGAGCAGTACTTC
CSASYGTPAYEQYF
>TRBJ1-1|many|TRBV5-1|-
TGCGCCAGCAGCGGGAGTCAGAGCTGGACTGAAGCTTTCTTT
CASSGSQSWTEAFF
>TRBJ1-2|many|TRBV12-3/TRBV12-4|TRBD1
TGTGCCAGCAGTTTTCGGACAGGCTATGGCTACACCTTC
CASSFRTGYGYTF
>TRBJ2-1|many|TRBV19|TRBD1
TGTGCCAGTAGAATCGGGACAGGGTGGGATGATGAGCAGTTCTTC
CASRIGTGWDDEQFF
>TRBJ1-1|many|TRBV13|-
TGTGCCAGCAGCCGGGGACGGCCGAACACTGAAGCTTTCTTT
CASSRGRPNTEAFF
>TRBJ2-7|many|TRBV20-1|-
TGCAGTGCTATTCACCGGGACGGAACCTACGAGCAGTACTTC
CSAIHRDGTYEQYF
>TRBJ1-1|many|TRBV20-1|-
TGCAGTGCTAGTGGTAACACTGAAGCTTTCTTT
CSASGNTEAFF